Sequencing of this TCR beta chain was carried out in a study of shared clonotypes between healthy human individuals. The CDR3 consists of 14 residues. Per the germline V gene, CDR1 is SGHDT and CDR2 is YYEEEE. With 5 bases removed from V and 2 bases from J, the gap between germline ends came to 11 bases. Each sorted subset replicate got 200 ng genomic DNA, 25,000 to 35,000 genomes. Profiled with immunoSEQ multiplex PCR; TCRdb holds only in-frame clones, not every one. Of 700,000 or so clones detected, approximately 79% appear once; the ten largest clones hold roughly 1.8%. The sequence derives from a young woman in good health. The chain employs TRBV5-6 and TRBJ1-3; D may be TRBD1 (5 bases). Sequenced material: memory CD4+ T cells sorted from blood. Described subset: CD45RA-negative fraction. The CDR3 loop reads CASSTIGAGNTIYF. CDR3 nucleotide sequence: TGTGCCAGCAGTACTATAGGGGCTGGAAACACCATATATTTT.